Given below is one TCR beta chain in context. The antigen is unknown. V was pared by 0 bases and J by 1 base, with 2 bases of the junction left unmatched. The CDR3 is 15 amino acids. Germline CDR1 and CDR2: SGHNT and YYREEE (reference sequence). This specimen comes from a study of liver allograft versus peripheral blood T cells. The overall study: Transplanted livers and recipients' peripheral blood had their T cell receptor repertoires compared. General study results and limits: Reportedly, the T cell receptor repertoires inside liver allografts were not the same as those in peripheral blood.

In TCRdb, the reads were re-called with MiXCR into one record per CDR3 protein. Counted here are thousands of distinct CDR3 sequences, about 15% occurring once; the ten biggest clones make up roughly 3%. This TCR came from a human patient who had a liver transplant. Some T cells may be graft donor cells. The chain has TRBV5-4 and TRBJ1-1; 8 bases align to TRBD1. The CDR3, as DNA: TGTGCCAGCAGCTTGGTAGGACAGGGGAACACTGAAGCTTTCTTT. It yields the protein CASSLVGQGNTEAFF.